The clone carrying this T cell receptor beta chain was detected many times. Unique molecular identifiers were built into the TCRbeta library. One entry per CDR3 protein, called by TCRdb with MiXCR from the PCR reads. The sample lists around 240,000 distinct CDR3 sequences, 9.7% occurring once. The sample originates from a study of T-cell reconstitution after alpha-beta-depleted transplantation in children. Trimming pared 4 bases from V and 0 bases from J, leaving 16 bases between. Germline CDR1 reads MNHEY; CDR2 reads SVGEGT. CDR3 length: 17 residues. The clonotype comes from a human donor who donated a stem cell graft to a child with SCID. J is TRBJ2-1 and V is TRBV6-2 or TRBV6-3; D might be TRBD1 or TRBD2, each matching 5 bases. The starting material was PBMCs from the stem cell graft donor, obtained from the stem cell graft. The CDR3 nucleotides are TGTGCCAGCAGTTTTGGGGCGGGCGTATACTCCTACAATGAGCAGTTCTTC. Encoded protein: CASSFGAGVYSYNEQFF.